The sequence of this TCR beta chain was determined in a study of cytomegalovirus exposure and HLA in healthy donors. The study, taken as a whole, reports: Among the most significant clusters, several appeared linked to common viral pathogens in a later analysis. Certain indistinguishable V segments, among them TRBV6-2 and TRBV6-3, were excluded.

CDR1 is KGHSH and CDR2 is LQKENI in the germline V gene. With 3 bases clipped from V and 3 bases from J, the junction kept 6 bases outside the gene matches. The CDR3 extends over 16 amino acids. As for this clone: The antigen is unknown.

Researchers ran the PCR with 60 Vbeta and 13 Jbeta primers. Method: immunoSEQ multiplex PCR; TCRdb's copy keeps in-frame clones and lacks some. Among about 140,000 clones listed, about three quarters were seen once. The chain is built from TRBV18 and TRBJ1-4, with 8 bases fitting TRBD1. This receptor was taken from a man aged 50-60 years in good health and CMV-seropositive. Sequenced input: PBMCs. The CDR3 loop is CASSPERGQANEKLFF. In DNA form, the CDR3 reads TGTGCCAGCTCACCTGAAAGGGGACAGGCTAATGAAAAACTGTTTTTT.